A single sample gave rise to the 32 T cell receptor beta chains below, sequenced in a study of shared clonotypes between healthy human individuals. TCRdb keeps only in-frame clones here, not all; method: immunoSEQ multiplex PCR. This repertoire shows some 300,000 clones, over 70% found once; its top ten account for roughly 10%. Specimen: memory CD4+ T cells sorted from blood. The subset was: CD45RA-negative fraction. Receptors originate from a man aged 25-45 years in good health.

About this clone: This CDR3 is also generated by other DNA sequences in the sample. The chain joins TRBV7-2 to TRBJ2-1; TRBD1 matches at 8 bases. Unmatched junction bases numbered 2, after V lost 0 bases and J lost 4 bases. There are 15 residues in the CDR3. From germline, CDR1 is SGHTA and CDR2 FQGNSA. CDR3 nucleotides: TGTGCCAGCAGCTTAGCCAGGGGGCTTTACAATGAGCAGTTCTTC. This encodes CASSLARGLYNEQFF.

The V gene is TRBV19, the J gene TRBJ1-5, with D possibly being TRBD1 (6 bases). V lost 1 base and J lost 14, with 21 bases in between. The V gene's germline CDR1 is LNHDA and CDR2 SQIVND (reference sequence). CDR3 length: 15 amino acids. CDR3 in DNA: TGTGCCAGTAGTATAGGGTGGACAGCGGGTCAGGAGAAGCATTTT. Its translation is CASSIGWTAGQEKHF. Filled out from reference TRBV19 and TRBJ1-5, the complete variable domain reads DGGITQSPKYLFRKEGQNVTLSCEQNLNHDAMYWYRQDPGQGLRLIYYSQIVNDFQKGDIAEGYSVSREKKESFPLTVTSAQKNPTAFYLCASSIGWTAGQEKHFGDGTRLSIL.

The genes are TRBV6-1 and TRBJ1-2; D unresolved. With 3 bases removed from V and 6 bases from J, the gap between germline ends came to 20 bases. Germline lookup yields CDR1 MNHNS and CDR2 SASEGT. CDR3 length: 16 residues. CDR3 protein: CASSDHLKKGSHGYTF. Here the CDR3 DNA reads TGTGCCAGCAGTGACCACCTTAAGAAGGGTAGTCATGGCTACACCTTC.

The chain uses TRBV7-2 and TRBJ2-4; D is perhaps TRBD1 (6 bases). The V gene lost 4 bases and the J gene lost 0 bases, with 13 bases spanning the gap. This CDR3 has 16 amino acids. Germline assignment: CDR1 SGHTA and CDR2 FQGNSA. CDR3 DNA sequence: TGTGCCAGCAGCTCAGACAGGTTACTAGCCAAAAACATTCAGTACTTC. Encoded protein: CASSSDRLLAKNIQYF.

The V and J genes are TRBV19 and TRBJ2-6, with 9 bases aligning to TRBD1. The CDR3 sequence is 18 residues long. V shed 3 bases and J 0 bases; nucleotides not matched to a gene: 6. Germline V CDR1 and CDR2: LNHDA, SQIVND (reference sequence). CDR3 sequence (DNA): TGTGCCAGTAGTATGGGGGACAGGGCAGGCTCTGGGGCCAACGTCCTGACTTTC. It codes for CASSMGDRAGSGANVLTF. Based on the CDR3 plus reference TRBV19 and TRBJ2-6, the full variable domain is DGGITQSPKYLFRKEGQNVTLSCEQNLNHDAMYWYRQDPGQGLRLIYYSQIVNDFQKGDIAEGYSVSREKKESFPLTVTSAQKNPTAFYLCASSMGDRAGSGANVLTFGAGSRLTVL.

The chain links TRBV2 to TRBJ1-3; no firm D call. The CDR3 is 13 residues long. V was shortened by 9 bases and J by 0 bases, with 9 bases between the two germline ends. Germline CDR1 reads SNHLY; CDR2 reads FYNNEI. DNA for the CDR3: TGTGCCAGTTCCGTGGTCTCTGGAAACACCATATATTTT. It is translated as CASSVVSGNTIYF.

This chain uses TRBV4-1 with TRBJ2-1, with TRBD2 matching over 8 bases. This CDR3 has 15 amino acids. Trimming removed 3 bases from V and 3 bases from J; junction bases left unmatched: 4. The germline V gene has CDR1 MGHRA and CDR2 YSYEKL. The CDR3 DNA reads as TGCGCCAGCAGCCAGTCCGGGACTAGCTACAATGAGCAGTTCTTC. This sequence encodes CASSQSGTSYNEQFF.

V gene TRBV2 combines with J gene TRBJ2-7; D uncertain. Trimming shortened V by 6 bases and J by 3 bases, and 9 bases separated the two germline ends. The CDR3 spans 12 residues. CDR1 SNHLY and CDR2 FYNNEI come from the germline V gene. The CDR3 spells CASSLANYEQYF. CDR3 sequence (DNA): TGTGCCAGCAGCCTCGCGAACTACGAGCAGTACTTC.

The V and J genes are TRBV5-1 and TRBJ2-7; 9 bases match TRBD1. This CDR3 spans 14 amino acids. CDR1 SGHRS and CDR2 YFSETQ come from the germline V gene. V shed 3 bases, J shed 3 bases, and the junction held 4 bases outside the gene matches. The CDR3 region has the DNA TGCGCCAGCAGCTCCCGGGACAGGGACTACGAGCAGTACTTC. Translating gives CASSSRDRDYEQYF.

The genes are TRBV6-1 and TRBJ2-7; 8 positions agree with TRBD2. V lost 6 bases to trimming and J lost 6 bases; unmatched junction nucleotides: 7. This CDR3 region has 13 residues. Germline assignment: CDR1 MNHNS and CDR2 SASEGT. Written as DNA, the CDR3 is TGTGCCAGCAGGAGAGCGGGAGCTGGCGAGCAGTACTTC. Its translation: CASRRAGAGEQYF.

The chain couples TRBV5-4 to TRBJ2-7; 12 bases match TRBD1. The CDR3 runs 14 residues. Trimming took 3 bases from V and 7 from J; bases not matched to a gene: 5. The germline V gene encodes CDR1 SGHNT and CDR2 YYREEE (reference sequence). This CDR3 reads CASSWDRGPGEQYF. The CDR3 bases are TGTGCCAGCAGCTGGGACAGGGGGCCGGGAGAGCAGTACTTC.

The rearrangement joins TRBV4-1 to TRBJ2-1; 11 bases line up with TRBD2. CDR1 and CDR2 from the germline V gene are MGHRA and YSYEKL. V dropped 1 base and J dropped 10; count of bases not matched to a gene: 6. This CDR3 is 15 amino acids long. The CDR3 DNA reads as TGCGCCAGCAGCCAAGTCCTAGCGGGAGGCCTGGAGCAGTTCTTC. This encodes CASSQVLAGGLEQFF.

The rearrangement joins TRBV6-6 to TRBJ2-7; D is ambiguous. V was shortened by 6 bases and J by 2 bases, with 8 bases between the two germline ends. This CDR3 has 12 amino acids. Germline CDR1 MNHNY, CDR2 SVGAGI (reference sequence). DNA of the CDR3: TGTGCCAGCAGCTTACGTACCTACGAGCAGTACTTC. It encodes CASSLRTYEQYF.

J is TRBJ2-7 and V is TRBV9, with 8 bases aligning to TRBD2. Germline CDR1 is SGDLS and CDR2 is YYNGEE. Trimming removed 4 bases from V and 2 bases from J; junction bases left unmatched: 5. The CDR3 spans 14 residues. The CDR3 loop is CASSLGLVPYEQYF. As DNA, the CDR3 is TGTGCCAGCAGCTTGGGACTAGTCCCCTACGAGCAGTACTTC.

This chain uses TRBV6-5 with TRBJ2-2; 10 nucleotides line up with TRBD2. The germline gives CDR1 MNHEY, CDR2 SVGAGI. The J segment lost 5 bases and the V segment lost 4 bases, leaving 7 bases of the junction unmatched. This CDR3 spans 16 amino acids. The DNA for the CDR3 is TGTGCCAGCAGTTCCCCGGGACTAGCGCTAACCGGGGAGCTGTTTTTT. Its translation is CASSSPGLALTGELFF.

This chain connects TRBV2 to TRBJ2-5; no firm D call. Trimming shortened V by 6 bases and J by 1 base, and 12 bases separated the two germline ends. The germline CDR1 and CDR2 sequences are SNHLY and FYNNEI. The CDR3 is 14 amino acids. The CDR3 bases are TGTGCCAGCAGGAGACGAGACACCCAAGAGACCCAGTACTTC. This encodes CASRRRDTQETQYF. Full variable domain (outside the CDR3, taken from reference TRBV2 and TRBJ2-5): EPEVTQTPSHQVTQMGQEVILRCVPISNHLYFYWYRQILGQKVEFLVSFYNNEISEKSEIFDDQFSVERPDGSNFTLKIRSTKLEDSAMYFCASRRRDTQETQYFGPGTRLLVL.

The chain uses TRBV5-4 and TRBJ2-7, with D perhaps being TRBD1 or TRBD2 (5 bases each). With 3 bases removed from V and 2 bases from J, the gap between germline ends came to 18 bases. The germline V gene has CDR1 SGHNT and CDR2 YYREEE (reference sequence). CDR3 size: 16 residues. For the CDR3, the DNA is TGTGCCAGCAGCTCGGGATCCGGGGCTCTAGCCTACGAGCAGTACTTC. This encodes CASSSGSGALAYEQYF.

About this clone itself: The sample holds other DNA sequences that translate to the same CDR3. This chain connects TRBV18 to TRBJ2-3; D gene ambiguous. V lost 3 bases, J lost 2 bases, and 9 bases lay in between. Per the germline V gene, CDR1 is KGHSH and CDR2 is LQKENI. There are 14 residues in the CDR3. In nucleotides, the CDR3 is TGTGCCAGCTCACCGCCCCTATCCACAGATACGCAGTATTTT. Protein: CASSPPLSTDTQYF.

V and J are TRBV19 and TRBJ1-1; D call uncertain. CDR1 and CDR2 (germline): LNHDA, SQIVND (reference sequence). This CDR3 contains 15 residues. The germline V and J ends were trimmed by 7 bases and 1 base, with 16 bases remaining between them. The CDR3 coding sequence is TGTGCCAGTACCGGTGGAGGCGCCGGGAACACTGAAGCTTTCTTT. Its protein is CASTGGGAGNTEAFF.

This clone was seen more than once but under ten times. Other nucleotide sequences in the sample specify the same CDR3. This chain uses TRBV7-2 with TRBJ2-3; D ambiguous. Germline assignment: CDR1 SGHTA and CDR2 FQGNSA. The CDR3 contains 11 residues. Trimming pared 6 bases from V and 2 bases from J, leaving 3 bases between. The CDR3 is CASSSTDTQYF. CDR3 nucleotide sequence: TGTGCCAGCAGTTCCACAGATACGCAGTATTTT.

The chain links TRBV5-4 to TRBJ2-7; a weak D match, TRBD1 (6 bases). The length of the CDR3 is 14 residues. Per the germline V gene, CDR1 is SGHNT and CDR2 is YYREEE (reference sequence). V lost 4 bases to trimming and J lost 3 bases, with 14 bases between them. Here the CDR3 reads CASSPNRAGYEQYF. CDR3 sequence (DNA): TGTGCCAGCAGCCCCAACAGGGCTGGCTACGAGCAGTACTTC.

This clone appeared a few times. The V call is TRBV10-3, the J call TRBJ1-2; TRBD1 might be the D (5 bases). Germline loops: CDR1 ENHRY, CDR2 SYGVKD. This CDR3 comprises 15 residues. V lost 2 bases to trimming and J lost 4 bases, with 14 bases between them. The CDR3 spells CAISEGGLVSYGYTF. As DNA, the CDR3 is TGTGCCATCAGTGAGGGGGGGTTGGTGAGCTATGGCTACACCTTC.

The rearrangement joins TRBV5-5 to TRBJ2-1; D might be TRBD2 (5 bases). The CDR3 is made up of 14 amino acids. Per the germline V gene, CDR1 is SGHKS and CDR2 is YYEKEE (reference sequence). Trimming removed 8 bases at V and 6 bases at J, with 18 bases between. The CDR3 here is CASTGNQLFNEQFF. The CDR3 bases are TGTGCCAGTACCGGGAATCAACTCTTCAATGAGCAGTTCTTC.

The gene calls are TRBV7-2 and TRBJ2-7, with D maybe TRBD2 (6 bases). Trimming cost V 3 bases and J 1 base, with 10 bases left between them. Germline V gene lookup returns CDR1 SGHTA and CDR2 FQGNSA. This CDR3 is built from 14 residues. The CDR3 DNA is TGTGCCAGCAGCTTCGGCGGGGATTCCTACGAGCAGTACTTC. It yields the protein CASSFGGDSYEQYF.

A note on this clone: This specimen includes other DNA sequences encoding the same CDR3. The chain employs TRBV9 and TRBJ2-3, with 9 bases identical to TRBD2. J gave up 3 bases and V 2 bases, and 4 bases lay outside the gene matches. CDR1 and CDR2 from the germline V gene are SGDLS and YYNGEE. This CDR3 has 15 residues. CDR3 DNA: TGTGCCAGCAGCGTGGGCGGGAGGGGTACAGATACGCAGTATTTT. Translated, it gives CASSVGGRGTDTQYF.

The table lists this clone with a few counts. CDR3 sequence (DNA): TGTGCCAGCAGTCCAGCCGACGGGCCCTATGGCTACACCTTC. Protein sequence: CASSPADGPYGYTF. V usage is TRBV6-1 and J usage is TRBJ1-2, with unresolved D. CDR1 MNHNS and CDR2 SASEGT come from the germline V gene. The CDR3 contains 14 residues. V was trimmed by 5 bases and J by 4 bases, leaving 14 bases between them.

The chain carries TRBV5-6 and TRBJ2-5; possible D gene TRBD1, 6 bases. Trimming cost V 4 bases and J 5 bases, with 12 bases left between them. Looked up from germline, CDR1 is SGHDT and CDR2 is YYEEEE. CDR3 size: 13 residues. CDR3 protein: CASSQQGKETQYF. CDR3 coding DNA: TGTGCCAGCAGCCAACAGGGTAAGGAGACCCAGTACTTC.

The V gene is TRBV5-6, the J gene TRBJ2-7; 12 bases are shared with TRBD2. The CDR3 extends over 15 amino acids. CDR1 and CDR2 (germline): SGHDT, YYEEEE. V trimming: 4 bases; J trimming: 6 bases; junction bases outside the gene matches: 8. CDR3 in DNA: TGTGCCAGCAGCATGCGGCCGGGACTAGCGGGCGAGCAGTACTTC. It translates to CASSMRPGLAGEQYF.

This clone was picked up a small number of times. The V and J genes are TRBV19 and TRBJ1-5; D not resolved. Germline CDR1 reads LNHDA; CDR2 reads SQIVND (reference sequence). V lost 3 bases and J lost 5, with 8 bases in between. The CDR3 contains 13 residues. In DNA form, the CDR3 reads TGTGCCAGTAGTATGGGCGGTCATCAGCCCCAGCATTTT. Translated: CASSMGGHQPQHF.

This chain joins TRBV9 and TRBJ2-2, with D perhaps TRBD1 (6 bases). Germline values: CDR1 SGDLS, CDR2 YYNGEE. V lost 5 bases, J lost 0 bases, and 14 bases lay in between. CDR3 size: 16 residues. The CDR3 is CASSVRDTTNTGELFF. The CDR3, as DNA: TGTGCCAGCAGTGTCAGGGACACGACGAACACCGGGGAGCTGTTTTTT.

V and J are TRBV9 and TRBJ2-1; possible D gene TRBD1, 6 bases. The V end lost 0 bases, the J end lost 10 bases, and 11 bases lay between the germline ends. The CDR3 covers 13 residues. Per germline, CDR1 SGDLS and CDR2 YYNGEE. The CDR3 loop reads CASSVDPGQEQFF. The CDR3 bases are TGTGCCAGCAGCGTAGACCCCGGACAGGAGCAGTTCTTC.

This clone has just one count. The rearrangement uses TRBV7-2 and TRBJ2-3; 11 bases line up with TRBD2. This CDR3 comprises 15 residues. The junction had 9 bases not matched to a gene; V was cut back by 10 bases and J by 3 bases. Germline values: CDR1 SGHTA, CDR2 FQGNSA. The CDR3 here is CATSLAGVRTDTQYF. The CDR3 bases are TGTGCCACCTCACTAGCGGGAGTACGGACAGATACGCAGTATTTT.